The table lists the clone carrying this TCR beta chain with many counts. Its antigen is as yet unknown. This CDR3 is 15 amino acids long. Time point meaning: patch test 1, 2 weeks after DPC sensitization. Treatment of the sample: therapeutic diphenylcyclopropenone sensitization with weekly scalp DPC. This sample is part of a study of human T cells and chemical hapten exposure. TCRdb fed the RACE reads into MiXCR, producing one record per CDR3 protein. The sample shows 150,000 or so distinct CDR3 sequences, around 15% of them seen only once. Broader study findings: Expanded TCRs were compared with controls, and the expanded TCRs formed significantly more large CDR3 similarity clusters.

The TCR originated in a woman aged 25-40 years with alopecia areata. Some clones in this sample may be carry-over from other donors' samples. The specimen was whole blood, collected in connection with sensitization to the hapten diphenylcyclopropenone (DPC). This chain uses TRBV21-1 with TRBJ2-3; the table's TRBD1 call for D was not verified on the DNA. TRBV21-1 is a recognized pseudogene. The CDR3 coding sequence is TGTGCCAGCAGCACCGGGACAGGGGGCACAGATACGCAGTATTTT. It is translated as CASSTGTGGTDTQYF.